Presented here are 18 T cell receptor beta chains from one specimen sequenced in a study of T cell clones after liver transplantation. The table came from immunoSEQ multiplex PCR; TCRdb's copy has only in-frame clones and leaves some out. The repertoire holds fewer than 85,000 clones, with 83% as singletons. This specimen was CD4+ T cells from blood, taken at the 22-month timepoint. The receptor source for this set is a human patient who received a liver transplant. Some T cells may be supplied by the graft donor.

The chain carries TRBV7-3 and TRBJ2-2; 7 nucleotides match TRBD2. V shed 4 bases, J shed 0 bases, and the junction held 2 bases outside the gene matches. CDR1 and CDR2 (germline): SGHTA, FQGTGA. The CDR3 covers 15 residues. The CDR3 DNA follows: TGTGCCAGCAGCTCCGGACTAGCGAACACCGGGGAGCTGTTTTTT. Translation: CASSSGLANTGELFF.

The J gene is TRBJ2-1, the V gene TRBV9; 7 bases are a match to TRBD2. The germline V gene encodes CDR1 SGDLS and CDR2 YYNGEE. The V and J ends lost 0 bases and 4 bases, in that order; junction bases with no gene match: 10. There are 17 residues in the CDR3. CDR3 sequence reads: CASSVGGRRGRYNEQFF. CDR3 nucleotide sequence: TGTGCCAGCAGCGTAGGAGGTCGGCGGGGGAGGTACAATGAGCAGTTCTTC.

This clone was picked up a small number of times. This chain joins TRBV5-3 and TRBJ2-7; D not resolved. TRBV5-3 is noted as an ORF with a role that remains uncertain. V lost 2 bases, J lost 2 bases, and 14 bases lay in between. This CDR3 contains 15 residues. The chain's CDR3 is CARSFQLSQPYEQYF. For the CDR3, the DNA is TGTGCCAGAAGCTTCCAGTTAAGCCAACCCTACGAGCAGTACTTC.

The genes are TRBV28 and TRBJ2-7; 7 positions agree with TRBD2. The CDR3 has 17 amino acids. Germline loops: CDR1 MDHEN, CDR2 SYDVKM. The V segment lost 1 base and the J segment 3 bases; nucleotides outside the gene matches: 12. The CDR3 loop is CASSLSYPGGDVYEQYF. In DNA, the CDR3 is TGTGCCAGCAGTTTATCCTATCCGGGGGGTGACGTCTACGAGCAGTACTTC.

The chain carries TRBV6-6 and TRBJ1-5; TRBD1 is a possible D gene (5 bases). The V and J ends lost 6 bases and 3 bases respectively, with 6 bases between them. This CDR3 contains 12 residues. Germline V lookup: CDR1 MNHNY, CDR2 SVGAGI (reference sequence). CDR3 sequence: CASRQANQPQHF. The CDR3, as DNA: TGTGCCAGCAGACAGGCCAATCAGCCCCAGCATTTT.

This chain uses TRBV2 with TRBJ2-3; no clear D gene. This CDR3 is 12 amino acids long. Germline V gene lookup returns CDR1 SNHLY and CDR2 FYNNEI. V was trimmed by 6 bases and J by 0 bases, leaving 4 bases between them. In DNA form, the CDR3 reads TGTGCCAGCAGGCTGAGCACAGATACGCAGTATTTT. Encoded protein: CASRLSTDTQYF. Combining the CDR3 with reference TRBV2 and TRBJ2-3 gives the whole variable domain EPEVTQTPSHQVTQMGQEVILRCVPISNHLYFYWYRQILGQKVEFLVSFYNNEISEKSEIFDDQFSVERPDGSNFTLKIRSTKLEDSAMYFCASRLSTDTQYFGPGTRLTVL.

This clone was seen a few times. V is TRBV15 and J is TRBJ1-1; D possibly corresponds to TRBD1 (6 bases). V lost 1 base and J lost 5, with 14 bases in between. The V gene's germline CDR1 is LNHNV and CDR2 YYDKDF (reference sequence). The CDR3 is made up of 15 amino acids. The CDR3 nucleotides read TGTGCCACCAGCAGAGTCGGGGGGCCGGGGACTGAAGCTTTCTTT. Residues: CATSRVGGPGTEAFF.

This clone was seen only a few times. The CDR3 DNA reads as TGTGCCAGCTCCCTTAGCCAGGGAGAGATCACTGAAGCTTTCTTT. Amino acids: CASSLSQGEITEAFF. The genes are TRBV18 and TRBJ1-1; possibly TRBD1 for D (5 bases). This CDR3 spans 15 amino acids. Trimming shortened V by 6 bases and J by 4 bases, and 18 bases separated the two germline ends. CDR1 is KGHSH, CDR2 LQKENI, per germline. The whole variable domain, remainder taken from reference TRBV18 and TRBJ1-1, is NAGVMQNPRHLVRRRGQEARLRCSPMKGHSHVYWYRQLPEEGLKFMVYLQKENIIDESGMPKERFSAEFPKEGPSILRIQQVVRGDSAAYFCASSLSQGEITEAFFGQGTRLTVV.

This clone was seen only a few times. The CDR3 coding sequence is TGTGCCAGCAGTTTTACCGGTTCACCCCTCCACTTT. As protein: CASSFTGSPLHF. The rearrangement links TRBV6-5 to TRBJ1-6; D is ambiguous. Germline values: CDR1 MNHEY, CDR2 SVGAGI. V was cut by 4 bases and J by 9 bases, with 7 bases left in between. The CDR3 length is 12 residues.

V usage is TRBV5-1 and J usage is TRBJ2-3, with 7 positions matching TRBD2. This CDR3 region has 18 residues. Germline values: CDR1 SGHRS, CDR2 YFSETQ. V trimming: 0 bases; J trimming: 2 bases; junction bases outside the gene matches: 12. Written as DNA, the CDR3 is TGCGCCAGCAGCTTGGCCACCTTAACGGGGGGTATCACAGATACGCAGTATTTT. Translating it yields CASSLATLTGGITDTQYF.

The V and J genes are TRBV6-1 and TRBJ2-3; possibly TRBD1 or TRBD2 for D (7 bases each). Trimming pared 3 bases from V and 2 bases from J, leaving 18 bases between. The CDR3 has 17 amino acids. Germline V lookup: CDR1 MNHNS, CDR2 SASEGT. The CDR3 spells CASSEAVRGGITDTQYF. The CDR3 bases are TGTGCCAGCAGTGAGGCCGTCAGGGGGGGAATCACAGATACGCAGTATTTT.

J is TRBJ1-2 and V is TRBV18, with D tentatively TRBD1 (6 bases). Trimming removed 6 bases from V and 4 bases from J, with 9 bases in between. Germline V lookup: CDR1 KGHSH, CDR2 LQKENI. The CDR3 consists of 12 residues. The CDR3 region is CASSETGYGYTF. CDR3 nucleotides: TGTGCCAGCTCGGAGACAGGCTATGGCTACACCTTC.

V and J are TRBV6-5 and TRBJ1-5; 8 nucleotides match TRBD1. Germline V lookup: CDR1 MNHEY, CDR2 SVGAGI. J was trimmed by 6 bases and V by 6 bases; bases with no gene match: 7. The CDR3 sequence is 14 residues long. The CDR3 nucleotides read TGTGCCAGCAGACAACAGGGGGAGGGTCAGCCCCAGCATTTT. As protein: CASRQQGEGQPQHF.

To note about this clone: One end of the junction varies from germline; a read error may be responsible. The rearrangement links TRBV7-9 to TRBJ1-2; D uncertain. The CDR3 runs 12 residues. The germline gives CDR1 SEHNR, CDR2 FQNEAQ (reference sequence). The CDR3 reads CASSFGEPLGDF. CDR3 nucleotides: TGTGCCAGCAGCTTTGGGGAACCGTTGGGCGACTTC.

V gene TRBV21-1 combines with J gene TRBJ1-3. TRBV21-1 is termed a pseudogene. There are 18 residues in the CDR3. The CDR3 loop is CASTTTQQRRSSGNTIYF. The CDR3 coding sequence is TGTGCCAGCACTACCACCCAACAGCGGAGATCCTCTGGAAACACCATATATTTT.

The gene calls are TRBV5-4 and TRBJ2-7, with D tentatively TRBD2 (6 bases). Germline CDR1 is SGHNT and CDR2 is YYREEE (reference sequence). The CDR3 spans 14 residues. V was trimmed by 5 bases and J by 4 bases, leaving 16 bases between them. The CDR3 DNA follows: TGTGCCAGCAGAGATTGGAGGGGAAGGTACGAGCAGTACTTC. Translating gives CASRDWRGRYEQYF.

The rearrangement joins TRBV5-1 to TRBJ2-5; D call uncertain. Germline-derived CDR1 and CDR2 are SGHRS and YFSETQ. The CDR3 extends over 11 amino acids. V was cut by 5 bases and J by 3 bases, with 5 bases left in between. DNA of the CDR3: TGCGCCAGCAGTGAGGAAGAGACCCAGTACTTC. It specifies CASSEEETQYF. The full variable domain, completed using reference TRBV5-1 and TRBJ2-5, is KAGVTQTPRYLIKTRGQQVTLSCSPISGHRSVSWYQQTPGQGLQFLFEYFSETQRNKGNFPGRFSGRQFSNSRSEMNVSTLELGDSALYLCASSEEETQYFGPGTRLLVL.

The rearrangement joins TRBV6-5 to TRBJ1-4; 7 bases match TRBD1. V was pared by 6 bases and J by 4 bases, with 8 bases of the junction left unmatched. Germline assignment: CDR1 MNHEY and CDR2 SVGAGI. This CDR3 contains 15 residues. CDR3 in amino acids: CASRSGGQYNEKLFF. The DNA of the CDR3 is TGTGCCAGCAGATCCGGGGGACAGTATAATGAAAAACTGTTTTTT.